The next 22 T cell receptor beta chains were all read from a single sample in a study of shared clonotypes between healthy human individuals. The method was immunoSEQ multiplex PCR; TCRdb's version includes in-frame clones alone and lacks a portion of them. Altogether about half a million clones are present, 60% to 80% being singletons, with the ten largest covering around 12%. The sequenced sample consisted of PBMCs. Receptors originate from a middle-aged woman in good health. Some clones in this sample may be carry-over from other donors' samples.

V is TRBV6-6 and J is TRBJ2-5, with TRBD1 matching over 9 bases. The J call is in doubt because the DNA end fits TRBJ2-7 better. The CDR3 runs to 15 residues. CDR1 MNHNY and CDR2 SVGAGI come from the germline V gene (reference sequence). CDR3 sequence reads: CASRPDRGGGYEQYF. The CDR3 DNA reads as TGTGCCAGCAGACCAGACAGGGGGGGAGGCTACGAGCAGTACTTC.

This clone was detected once. V is TRBV7-3 and J is TRBJ2-1; the match to TRBD2 covers 11 bases. Losses at the gene ends were 6 bases for V and 2 bases for J; bases not matched to a gene: 6. Germline CDR1 and CDR2: SGHTA and FQGTGA. This CDR3 has 16 residues. In nucleotides, the CDR3 is TGTGCCAGCAGGCAAACTAGCGGGAGCCCCTACAATGAGCAGTTCTTC. The encoded protein is CASRQTSGSPYNEQFF. Looking up the rest from reference TRBV7-3 and TRBJ2-1 gives the full variable domain: GAGVSQTPSNKVTEKGKYVELRCDPISGHTALYWYRQSLGQGPEFLIYFQGTGAADDSGLPNDRFFAVRPEGSVSTLKIQRTERGDSAVYLCASRQTSGSPYNEQFFGPGTRLTVL.

This clone came up a few times. The rearrangement uses TRBV29-1 and TRBJ2-1, with D hard to call. V lost 4 bases and J lost 8, with 12 bases in between. Germline V gene data show CDR1 as SQVTM and CDR2 as ANQGSEA. This CDR3 region has 12 residues. Here the CDR3 reads CSVATPWDEQFF. The CDR3 DNA sequence: TGCAGCGTTGCGACACCTTGGGATGAGCAGTTCTTC.

The chain couples TRBV5-1 to TRBJ2-1, with no clear D. V lost 4 bases to trimming and J lost 4 bases, with 18 bases between them. This CDR3 is built from 16 residues. Germline CDR1 is SGHRS and CDR2 is YFSETQ. The CDR3 loop reads CASSPASGTVYNEQFF. In DNA form, the CDR3 reads TGCGCCAGCAGCCCCGCTTCCGGTACGGTATACAATGAGCAGTTCTTC.

At least ten counts were recorded for this clone. The genes are TRBV5-1 and TRBJ2-7; D uncertain. The germline CDR1 and CDR2 sequences are SGHRS and YFSETQ. The CDR3 has 12 residues. Trimming took off 4 bases at V and 2 bases at J, with 7 bases between the two ends. This chain's CDR3 is CASSLTTYEQYF. DNA of the CDR3: TGCGCCAGCAGCCTTACAACCTACGAGCAGTACTTC.

The chain is built from TRBV2 and TRBJ2-3; D is uncertain. The length of the CDR3 is 12 residues. Germline CDR1 SNHLY, CDR2 FYNNEI. V was shortened by 7 bases and J by 4 bases, with 9 bases between the two germline ends. CDR3 DNA sequence: TGTGCCAGCATCGCCTTGGCAGATACGCAGTATTTT. Translating it yields CASIALADTQYF.

The chain has TRBV10-2 and TRBJ2-1, with TRBD2 matching 8 bases. Germline V gene data show CDR1 as WSHSY and CDR2 as SAAADI. This CDR3 spans 16 amino acids. V lost 0 bases and J lost 5; bases outside the gene matches: 6. The CDR3 DNA reads TGCGCCAGCAGTGAGTCGAGGGCTAGCGGGCACAATGAGCAGTTCTTC. This sequence encodes CASSESRASGHNEQFF.

The chain employs TRBV2 and TRBJ1-4; unclear D gene. The V gene lost 1 base and the J gene lost 7 bases, with 13 bases spanning the gap. The CDR3 is made up of 15 amino acids. Germline V CDR1 and CDR2: SNHLY, FYNNEI. CDR3 sequence reads: CASSEVPGYSEKLFF. The CDR3 DNA is TGTGCCAGCAGTGAAGTCCCCGGATACAGTGAAAAACTGTTTTTT. Filled out from reference TRBV2 and TRBJ1-4, the complete variable domain reads EPEVTQTPSHQVTQMGQEVILRCVPISNHLYFYWYRQILGQKVEFLVSFYNNEISEKSEIFDDQFSVERPDGSNFTLKIRSTKLEDSAMYFCASSEVPGYSEKLFFGSGTQLSVL.

This clone was seen a handful of times. The chain combines TRBV5-1 with TRBJ2-1; 12 bases line up with TRBD2. The CDR3 is made up of 15 amino acids. Looked up from germline, CDR1 is SGHRS and CDR2 is YFSETQ. J gave up 9 bases and V 6 bases, and 10 bases lay outside the gene matches. This CDR3 reads CASTLAGGSLGEQFF. The CDR3 DNA reads TGCGCCAGCACCCTAGCGGGAGGGTCCCTGGGTGAGCAGTTCTTC.

Regarding this clone: A junction end diverges from the germline sequence, so it may reflect a read error. This chain uses TRBV7-9 with TRBJ2-7, with TRBD2 matching over 7 bases. The CDR3 extends over 12 amino acids. CDR1 is SEHNR and CDR2 is FQNEAQ in the germline V gene (reference sequence). CDR3 nucleotides: TGTGCCAGCAGCTACCTGGCGGGAGTATTAAACTTC. Translated, it gives CASSYLAGVLNF.

This clone was seen only a few times. Other DNA sequences of this sample code for an identical CDR3. The chain links TRBV6-5 to TRBJ1-1, with D unclear. The ends were cut back, 0 bases at V and 4 bases at J, with 6 bases in the middle. The germline CDR1 and CDR2 sequences are MNHEY and SVGAGI. The length of the CDR3 is 13 residues. The CDR3 reads CASSYSISTEAFF. For the CDR3, the DNA is TGTGCCAGCAGTTACTCTATCAGCACTGAAGCTTTCTTT.

The DNA of the CDR3 is TGTGCCAGTTCAGGGTTTTGGAACATTCAGTACTTC. This codes for CASSGFWNIQYF. This chain links TRBV19 with TRBJ2-4, with D possibly being TRBD1 (5 bases). From germline, CDR1 is LNHDA and CDR2 SQIVND (reference sequence). The CDR3 consists of 12 residues. The germline V and J ends were trimmed by 8 bases and 7 bases, with 12 bases remaining between them.

This clone was picked up many times. The CDR3 region has the DNA TGTGCCAGCCAGACTAGCGGGAGTCTCGATGAGCAGTTCTTC. It specifies CASQTSGSLDEQFF. The rearrangement uses TRBV6-1 and TRBJ2-1, with TRBD2 identical over 12 bases. Unmatched junction bases numbered 7, after V lost 8 bases and J lost 8 bases. Germline V gene data show CDR1 as MNHNS and CDR2 as SASEGT. The CDR3 has 14 amino acids.

Ten or more counts support this clone. This rearrangement joins TRBV19 to TRBJ2-5; D is undetermined. The CDR3 consists of 13 residues. V lost 6 bases and J 5 bases, leaving 13 bases between the germline ends. Per the germline V gene, CDR1 is LNHDA and CDR2 is SQIVND (reference sequence). This CDR3 is CASSPTSGETQYF. For the CDR3, the DNA is TGTGCCAGTAGCCCGACATCTGGGGAGACCCAGTACTTC.

The chain employs TRBV28 and TRBJ2-1; 7 positions agree with TRBD2. Germline V lookup: CDR1 MDHEN, CDR2 SYDVKM. The CDR3 runs to 14 residues. V gave up 8 bases and J gave up 7 bases; unmatched junction bases: 11. The CDR3, as DNA: TGTGCCAGCGGGAGGGGACTATGGGGTAATGAGCAGTTCTTC. Translation: CASGRGLWGNEQFF. The full variable domain, with the rest looked up from reference TRBV28 and TRBJ2-1, is DVKVTQSSRYLVKRTGEKVFLECVQDMDHENMFWYRQDPGLGLRLIYFSYDVKMKEKGDIPEGYSVSREKKERFSLILESASTNQTSMYLCASGRGLWGNEQFFGPGTRLTVL.

This clone was counted at least ten times. The junction and the germline gene differ at one end; a read error may be behind it. V is TRBV7-6 and J is TRBJ2-7, with TRBD2 matching 14 bases. This CDR3 region has 14 residues. The V gene's germline CDR1 is SGHVS and CDR2 FNYEAQ. The CDR3 region is CASSNRLAGGPPTF. CDR3 nucleotide sequence: TGTGCCAGCAGCAACAGACTAGCGGGAGGGCCTCCTACCTTC. Based on the CDR3 plus reference TRBV7-6 and TRBJ2-7, the full variable domain is GAGVSQSPRYKVTKRGQDVALRCDPISGHVSLYWYRQALGQGPEFLTYFNYEAQQDKSGLPNDRFSAERPEGSISTLTIQRTEQRDSAMYRCASSNRLAGGPPTFGPGTRLTVT.

The V gene is TRBV19, the J gene TRBJ2-3; 9 bases match TRBD1. The germline V gene has CDR1 LNHDA and CDR2 SQIVND (reference sequence). The CDR3 has 15 amino acids. J lost 4 bases, V lost 5 bases, and 7 bases had no gene match. Written as DNA, the CDR3 is TGTGCCAGTAGTCCCGGACAGGGGAACCCAGATACGCAGTATTTT. Protein sequence: CASSPGQGNPDTQYF.

The gene calls are TRBV25-1 and TRBJ1-1, with no clear D. Germline CDR1 is MGHDK and CDR2 is SYGVNS. V lost 4 bases to trimming and J lost 6 bases, with 15 bases between them. The CDR3 is made up of 14 amino acids. The CDR3 spells CASSAPGGRSEAFF. The CDR3 DNA reads TGTGCCAGCAGTGCCCCAGGAGGGAGATCTGAAGCTTTCTTT.

This clone was observed many times. This chain uses TRBV9 with TRBJ2-3; D not certain. The CDR3 runs 15 residues. Germline V lookup: CDR1 SGDLS, CDR2 YYNGEE. Trimming removed 3 bases at V and 2 bases at J, with 13 bases between. This CDR3 reads CASSETDRYTDTQYF. Here the CDR3 DNA reads TGTGCCAGCAGCGAGACCGATAGATACACAGATACGCAGTATTTT.

The table lists this clone with a few counts. The chain uses TRBV7-6 and TRBJ1-1; weak D call: TRBD1 (5 bases). Germline V lookup: CDR1 SGHVS, CDR2 FNYEAQ. The V gene lost 4 bases and the J gene lost 3 bases, with 12 bases spanning the gap. This CDR3 region has 14 residues. Here the CDR3 DNA reads TGTGCCAGCAGCTGGGGACGGCTCGACACTGAAGCTTTCTTT. This sequence encodes CASSWGRLDTEAFF.

This clone was found a few times. The chain has TRBV7-8 and TRBJ1-5; TRBD1 might be the D (6 bases). The V gene's germline CDR1 is SGHVS and CDR2 FQNEAQ. This CDR3 spans 16 amino acids. Between the trimmed V and J ends, which lost 1 base and 0 bases, there was a span of 10 bases. CDR3 in amino acids: CASSLGGHYSNQPQHF. CDR3 DNA sequence: TGTGCCAGCAGCTTAGGGGGACACTATAGCAATCAGCCCCAGCATTTT.

The chain couples TRBV27 to TRBJ1-2, with TRBD1 as a possible D gene (5 bases). Germline V CDR1 and CDR2: MNHEY, SMNVEV (reference sequence). V shed 0 bases and J shed 4 bases, with 15 bases lying between them. The CDR3 has 16 residues. The CDR3 nucleotides read TGTGCCAGCAGTTTATCTGTGGGGCAGAGAGGCTATGGCTACACCTTC. Translated, it gives CASSLSVGQRGYGYTF.